The 23 T cell receptor beta chains below come from one sample, sequenced in a study of identical twins. TCRdb independently ran MiXCR on the 5' RACE reads; one entry per CDR3 protein. The repertoire consists of some 190,000 distinct CDR3 sequences, with around 15% occurring once and the leading ten covering roughly two fifths. These same data were also listed under a study on T cells expressing NK-cell markers.

Sequencing was done on a sample of CD8+ T cells sorted from blood. These receptors all come from a woman aged 18-29 years in good health.

This clonotype was found many times. This sequence joins TRBV20-1 and TRBJ1-6, with TRBD1 identical over 7 bases. Trimming at V came to 3 bases and at J to 10 bases, leaving 9 bases not matched to a gene. The CDR3 covers 14 residues. The germline V gene encodes CDR1 DFQATT and CDR2 SNEGSKA (reference sequence). CDR3 loop: CSASLGTEHSPLHF. The CDR3 coding sequence is TGCAGTGCTAGCTTAGGGACAGAACACTCACCCCTCCACTTT.

The CDR3, as DNA: TGTGCCAGCAGTGATTTCCTGGCTAGCGGCCACTACAATGAGCAGTTCTTC. Translated, it gives CASSDFLASGHYNEQFF. The chain uses TRBV25-1 and TRBJ2-1; 7 bases agree with TRBD2. CDR1 MGHDK and CDR2 SYGVNS come from the germline V gene. With 3 bases clipped from V and 3 bases from J, the junction kept 11 bases outside the gene matches. The CDR3 has 17 residues.

This chain connects TRBV5-5 to TRBJ2-7; no reliable D call. V was trimmed by 4 bases and J by 3 bases, leaving 14 bases between them. Looked up from germline, CDR1 is SGHKS and CDR2 is YYEKEE (reference sequence). CDR3 length: 14 amino acids. CDR3 in amino acids: CASSKFRTYYEQYF. CDR3 nucleotides: TGTGCCAGCAGCAAATTCAGAACCTACTACGAGCAGTACTTC.

This rearrangement joins TRBV11-1 to TRBJ2-5; 11 positions agree with TRBD2. J lost 4 bases, V lost 5 bases, and 15 bases had no gene match. CDR1 SGHAT and CDR2 FQDESV come from the germline V gene (reference sequence). This CDR3 has 18 residues. In DNA, the CDR3 is TGTGCCAGCAGCCCCTTTGTAGCGGGGGGGCCGTTAGGAGAGACCCAGTACTTC. It specifies CASSPFVAGGPLGETQYF.

As for this clonotype: At one end, the junction sequence differs from germline, possibly due to a read error. The chain carries TRBV3-1 and TRBJ2-7; D is uncertain. This CDR3 has 15 residues. The germline V gene encodes CDR1 LGHDT and CDR2 YNNKEL (reference sequence). For the CDR3, the DNA is TGTGCCAGCACCCAAAGGGCAGCCCCAAAGAACGAGCAGTACTTC. Its translation: CASTQRAAPKNEQYF.

This clonotype appeared many times. V and J are TRBV29-1 and TRBJ1-5, with D perhaps matching TRBD1 (5 bases). The CDR3 length is 13 residues. Trimming cost V 7 bases and J 5 bases, with 15 bases left between them. Looked up from germline, CDR1 is SQVTM and CDR2 is ANQGSEA. The CDR3 loop reads CSAGGDGDQPQHF. The CDR3 coding sequence is TGCAGCGCCGGGGGGGACGGAGATCAGCCCCAGCATTTT.

Only a few counts were recorded for this clonotype. The V gene is TRBV20-1, the J gene TRBJ2-4, with D tentatively TRBD2 (5 bases). This CDR3 is 15 amino acids long. The germline gives CDR1 DFQATT, CDR2 SNEGSKA (reference sequence). The V end was cut by 5 bases, the J end by 0 bases, with 14 bases between. CDR3 loop: CSAESGDLAKNIQYF. CDR3 nucleotide sequence: TGCAGTGCTGAAAGCGGTGATTTAGCCAAAAACATTCAGTACTTC.

This clonotype came up a few times. The rearrangement links TRBV5-6 to TRBJ2-1; D may be TRBD2 (6 bases). This CDR3 contains 16 residues. V shed 9 bases and J shed 3 bases, with 22 bases lying between them. Per germline, CDR1 SGHDT and CDR2 YYEEEE. CDR3 amino acids: CATRDSGSGFYNEQFF. For the CDR3, the DNA is TGTGCCACCCGTGATTCTGGTAGCGGATTCTACAATGAGCAGTTCTTC.

V is TRBV5-1 and J is TRBJ2-5; D may be TRBD2 (6 bases). Germline V gives CDR1 SGHRS, CDR2 YFSETQ. The CDR3 length is 14 residues. Trimming removed 6 bases at V and 5 bases at J, with 17 bases between. This chain's CDR3 is CASTQGGEQETQYF. In nucleotides, the CDR3 is TGCGCCAGCACCCAGGGCGGGGAGCAGGAGACCCAGTACTTC. Drawing the rest from reference TRBV5-1 and TRBJ2-5, the complete variable domain is KAGVTQTPRYLIKTRGQQVTLSCSPISGHRSVSWYQQTPGQGLQFLFEYFSETQRNKGNFPGRFSGRQFSNSRSEMNVSTLELGDSALYLCASTQGGEQETQYFGPGTRLLVL.

Concerning this clonotype: A single base separates this from a much larger clone, so it may be a read error. The rearrangement joins TRBV12-3 or TRBV12-4 to TRBJ2-1; 9 bases align to TRBD1. The CDR3 length is 13 residues. The CDR3 DNA follows: TGTGCCGGCAGTTTAGGGACAGGGTCTGAGCAGTTCTTC. Its protein product is CAGSLGTGSEQFF.

This chain uses TRBV7-6 with TRBJ2-3, with 8 bases fitting TRBD2. The J segment lost 3 bases and the V segment lost 5 bases, leaving 10 bases of the junction unmatched. This CDR3 has 16 amino acids. Germline CDR1 reads SGHVS; CDR2 reads FNYEAQ. CDR3 protein: CASSRGPAGETDTQYF. The DNA of the CDR3 is TGTGCCAGCAGCCGAGGGCCAGCGGGAGAGACAGATACGCAGTATTTT.

This clonotype came up a few times. A junction end diverges from the germline sequence, so it may reflect a read error. The V call is TRBV11-2, the J call TRBJ2-1; 12 nucleotides agree with TRBD2. The CDR3 contains 15 residues. Looked up from germline, CDR1 is SGHAT and CDR2 is FQNNGV. The CDR3 protein is CASSLDATSGSRQFF. As DNA, the CDR3 is TGTGCCAGCAGCCTAGATGCGACTAGCGGGAGTAGGCAGTTCTTC.

This clonotype was seen only a few times. This chain links TRBV20-1 with TRBJ2-7; D is ambiguous. Between the trimmed V and J ends, which lost 6 bases and 2 bases, there was a span of 17 bases. The length of the CDR3 is 14 residues. Germline-derived CDR1 and CDR2 are DFQATT and SNEGSKA (reference sequence). This CDR3 reads CSAFSGVSPYEQYF. The CDR3 DNA sequence: TGCAGTGCGTTCTCGGGCGTCAGCCCCTACGAGCAGTACTTC.

This chain uses TRBV30 with TRBJ2-3; TRBD2 aligns across 14 bases. The CDR3 has 15 residues. The germline gives CDR1 GTSNPN, CDR2 SVGIG (reference sequence). J gave up 5 bases and V 4 bases, and 5 bases lay outside the gene matches. The CDR3 sequence is CAWTSTSGRGDTQYF. The CDR3 coding sequence is TGTGCCTGGACATCGACTAGCGGGAGGGGAGATACGCAGTATTTT.

This chain joins TRBV5-1 and TRBJ2-3; 12 bases agree with TRBD2. Germline CDR1 and CDR2: SGHRS and YFSETQ. The V gene end was trimmed by 4 bases and the J gene end by 6 bases; junction bases not matched to a gene: 9. This CDR3 is built from 16 residues. The CDR3 spells CASSPTSGGTGDTQYF. The CDR3 bases are TGCGCCAGCAGCCCCACTAGCGGGGGGACAGGGGATACGCAGTATTTT.

The chain recombines TRBV6-2 or TRBV6-3 with TRBJ2-1, with a possible D match to TRBD2 (6 bases). V was cut by 6 bases and J by 8 bases, with 20 bases left in between. Looked up from germline, CDR1 is MNHEY and CDR2 is SVGEGT. The CDR3 has 15 amino acids. The CDR3 DNA is TGTGCCAGCAGAACATCGCGGGCCGGGAGTTATGAGCAGTTCTTC. It is translated as CASRTSRAGSYEQFF.

The genes are TRBV20-1 and TRBJ2-2, with 10 bases fitting TRBD2. The CDR3 runs 14 residues. Losses at the gene ends were 8 bases for V and 7 bases for J; bases not matched to a gene: 10. Germline lookup yields CDR1 DFQATT and CDR2 SNEGSKA (reference sequence). CDR3 region: CSSRPASGGGELFF. The CDR3 DNA follows: TGCAGTTCCCGGCCGGCTAGCGGGGGCGGGGAGCTGTTTTTT.

The chain joins TRBV9 to TRBJ1-3; D is unclear. Germline V gene sequence: CDR1 SGDLS, CDR2 YYNGEE. The CDR3 length is 15 residues. V lost 0 bases and J 4 bases, leaving 11 bases between the germline ends. The CDR3 coding sequence is TGTGCCAGCAGCGTAGAGGGCAGATCGGGAAACACCATATATTTT. It specifies CASSVEGRSGNTIYF.

The V call is TRBV5-5, the J call TRBJ2-2, with D unclear. The CDR3 runs to 14 residues. The germline V gene encodes CDR1 SGHKS and CDR2 YYEKEE (reference sequence). Trimming shortened V by 5 bases and J by 4 bases, and 12 bases separated the two germline ends. CDR3 in DNA: TGTGCCAGCAGACCCCACTTGGGCACCGGGGAGCTGTTTTTT. Protein: CASRPHLGTGELFF.

The J gene is TRBJ2-2, the V gene TRBV7-9; the D call may be TRBD1 or TRBD2 (5 bases each). Germline V lookup: CDR1 SEHNR, CDR2 FQNEAQ (reference sequence). CDR3 size: 11 residues. Trimming shortened V by 8 bases and J by 7 bases, and 8 bases separated the two germline ends. CDR3 nucleotides: TGTGCCAGCTGGGGGAGCGGGGAGCTGTTTTTT. The encoded protein is CASWGSGELFF.

This chain links TRBV4-1 with TRBJ2-1; D remains ambiguous. Germline values: CDR1 MGHRA, CDR2 YSYEKL. The CDR3 is 15 amino acids. Trimming removed 0 bases from V and 3 bases from J, with 9 bases in between. The CDR3 sequence: CASSQEWTNYNEQFF. The CDR3 DNA reads TGCGCCAGCAGCCAAGAATGGACCAACTACAATGAGCAGTTCTTC.

The chain employs TRBV2 and TRBJ1-1; D ambiguous. V lost 8 bases and J lost 1, with 14 bases in between. Germline CDR1 and CDR2: SNHLY and FYNNEI. There are 14 residues in the CDR3. CDR3 bases: TGTGCCAGCGGAGATCTTAGACAGAACACTGAAGCTTTCTTT. Protein product: CASGDLRQNTEAFF.

The chain employs TRBV27 and TRBJ2-2; no clear D gene. V lost 10 bases to trimming and J lost 1 base, with 19 bases between them. CDR3 length: 16 amino acids. Germline CDR1 MNHEY, CDR2 SMNVEV (reference sequence). The DNA for the CDR3 is TGTGCCACCCACCTCATTTCGGCGGAGAACACCGGGGAGCTGTTTTTT. Translating gives CATHLISAENTGELFF.